Listed here are 30 T cell receptor beta chains from one sample, sequenced in a study of neurological immune-mediated disorders. One entry per CDR3 protein, called by TCRdb with MiXCR from the 5' RACE reads. The repertoire holds about 29,000 distinct CDR3 sequences, with over 10% as singletons. Sequenced input: PBMCs. All receptors come from a woman aged 55-70 years in good health.

This clonotype was seen ten or more times. The chain couples TRBV7-9 to TRBJ1-2, with 7 positions matching TRBD1. The V segment lost 4 bases and the J segment 5 bases; nucleotides outside the gene matches: 7. Germline CDR1 SEHNR, CDR2 FQNEAQ (reference sequence). The CDR3 consists of 14 residues. The CDR3 spells CASSWPGQAYGYTF. In nucleotides, the CDR3 is TGTGCCAGCAGCTGGCCCGGACAGGCTTATGGCTACACCTTC.

This clonotype has a count of ten or more. The chain employs TRBV5-1 and TRBJ1-5; TRBD1 aligns across 7 bases. The J segment lost 2 bases and the V segment lost 4 bases, leaving 3 bases of the junction unmatched. CDR1 is SGHRS, CDR2 YFSETQ, per germline. The CDR3 length is 14 residues. The CDR3 reads CASSPGQGNQPQHF. The CDR3 coding sequence is TGCGCCAGCAGCCCCGGACAGGGCAATCAGCCCCAGCATTTT.

This clonotype has a handful of counts. The chain carries TRBV12-3 or TRBV12-4 and TRBJ1-6; perhaps TRBD1 as D (5 bases). CDR3 length: 14 amino acids. V was shortened by 1 base and J by 10 bases, with 11 bases between the two germline ends. CDR3 residues: CASSLEGWGSPLHF. As DNA, the CDR3 is TGTGCCAGCAGTTTAGAGGGGTGGGGGTCACCCCTCCACTTT.

About this clonotype: At one boundary the junction diverges from the germline segment, which might be a read error. The chain carries TRBV5-1 and TRBJ2-5; 9 positions agree with TRBD1. From germline, CDR1 is SGHRS and CDR2 YFSETQ. The CDR3 runs 15 residues. This chain's CDR3 is CASSLVGQGYNEQYF. The CDR3 nucleotides are TGCGCCAGCAGTTTGGTGGGACAGGGTTACAATGAGCAGTACTTC.

This clonotype was observed many times. The rearrangement joins TRBV7-8 to TRBJ2-1, with D perhaps given as TRBD1 or TRBD2 (6 bases each). Per germline, CDR1 SGHVS and CDR2 FQNEAQ. The CDR3 is 13 amino acids. Trimming shortened V by 8 bases and J by 5 bases, and 13 bases separated the two germline ends. CDR3: CASLGGTNNEQFF. DNA of the CDR3: TGTGCCAGCCTAGGGGGGACGAACAATGAGCAGTTCTTC. Filled out from reference TRBV7-8 and TRBJ2-1, the complete variable domain reads GAGVSQSPRYKVAKRGQDVALRCDPISGHVSLFWYQQALGQGPEFLTYFQNEAQLDKSGLPSDRFFAERPEGSVSTLKIQRTQQEDSAVYLCASLGGTNNEQFFGPGTRLTVL.

Many counts were recorded for this clonotype. CDR3 nucleotides: TGCAGTGCTAGAGATTGGCTTCAGGGCTTAAGTTTCTCTGAAGCTTTCTTT. It specifies CSARDWLQGLSFSEAFF. J is TRBJ1-1 and V is TRBV20-1; TRBD1 might be the D (5 bases). Germline CDR1 DFQATT, CDR2 SNEGSKA (reference sequence). The CDR3 runs 17 residues. With 0 bases removed from V and 6 bases from J, the gap between germline ends came to 23 bases.

This clonotype was observed many times. CDR3 loop: CASSPQPYHENTEAFF. DNA for the CDR3: TGTGCCAGCAGCCCCCAGCCTTATCACGAGAACACTGAAGCTTTCTTT. The rearrangement joins TRBV7-8 to TRBJ1-1, with unresolved D. This CDR3 comprises 16 residues. Trimming shortened V by 5 bases and J by 1 base, and 17 bases separated the two germline ends. Looked up from germline, CDR1 is SGHVS and CDR2 is FQNEAQ.

Concerning this clonotype itself: With a much larger clone just one base away, this may be a read error. The rearrangement links TRBV6-4 to TRBJ2-2; 7 bases are a match to TRBD2. V dropped 10 bases and J dropped 4; count of bases not matched to a gene: 9. The CDR3 consists of 14 residues. Germline V gives CDR1 MRHNA, CDR2 SNTAGT. In nucleotides, the CDR3 is TGTGCCATCAGCCAGGGACTACTCACCGGGGAGCTGTTTTTT. Translating it yields CAISQGLLTGELFF.

On this clonotype itself: A junction boundary mismatches the germline segment, possibly from a read error. J is TRBJ2-3 and V is TRBV5-1, with D maybe TRBD2 (6 bases). Germline V gene sequence: CDR1 SGHRS, CDR2 YFSETQ. This CDR3 spans 14 amino acids. Here the CDR3 DNA reads TGCGCCAGCAGATTGGAATGGCGGGGAGATACGCAGTATTTT. Residues: CASRLEWRGDTQYF. Full variable domain (remainder filled in from reference TRBV5-1 and TRBJ2-3): KAGVTQTPRYLIKTRGQQVTLSCSPISGHRSVSWYQQTPGQGLQFLFEYFSETQRNKGNFPGRFSGRQFSNSRSEMNVSTLELGDSALYLCASRLEWRGDTQYFGPGTRLTVL.

By proportion, this clonotype is medium-sized. The chain uses TRBV20-1 and TRBJ2-7; 7 bases fit TRBD1. V dropped 0 bases and J dropped 3; count of bases not matched to a gene: 5. The germline CDR1 and CDR2 sequences are DFQATT and SNEGSKA (reference sequence). The CDR3 spans 14 residues. CDR3: CSARDRAGGYEQYF. Written as DNA, the CDR3 is TGCAGTGCTAGAGATCGGGCAGGGGGCTACGAGCAGTACTTC.

This clonotype was counted at least ten times. V usage is TRBV28 and J usage is TRBJ1-1, with 9 nucleotides matching TRBD1. CDR1 and CDR2 from the germline V gene are MDHEN and SYDVKM. Trimming took 2 bases from V and 5 from J; bases not matched to a gene: 6. The CDR3 has 15 residues. The DNA of the CDR3 is TGTGCCAGCAGTTTAGGTGGGACAGGGAGAACTGAAGCTTTCTTT. Translated, it gives CASSLGGTGRTEAFF. The variable domain in full, completed from reference TRBV28 and TRBJ1-1, reads DVKVTQSSRYLVKRTGEKVFLECVQDMDHENMFWYRQDPGLGLRLIYFSYDVKMKEKGDIPEGYSVSREKKERFSLILESASTNQTSMYLCASSLGGTGRTEAFFGQGTRLTVV.

This clonotype was recorded many times. This chain uses TRBV20-1 with TRBJ1-5; no firm D call. V lost 0 bases and J 4 bases, leaving 7 bases between the germline ends. Germline V gene data show CDR1 as DFQATT and CDR2 as SNEGSKA (reference sequence). The CDR3 runs 13 residues. CDR3 residues: CSARESHNQPQHF. DNA of the CDR3: TGCAGTGCTAGAGAGTCACATAATCAGCCCCAGCATTTT.

This clonotype was observed at least ten times. V is TRBV12-3 or TRBV12-4 and J is TRBJ2-5, with TRBD2 matching 8 bases. The length of the CDR3 is 12 residues. V gave up 5 bases and J gave up 5 bases; unmatched junction bases: 1. The CDR3 DNA reads TGTGCCAGCAGTCGGGGGGGGGAGACCCAGTACTTC. This gives the protein CASSRGGETQYF.

This clonotype was counted ten times or more. J is TRBJ1-1 and V is TRBV5-1, with D possibly being TRBD1 (5 bases). Germline CDR1 and CDR2: SGHRS and YFSETQ. V was shortened by 1 base and J by 7 bases, with 20 bases between the two germline ends. The CDR3 extends over 16 amino acids. This CDR3 is CASSLWGYSEFGEAFF. CDR3 sequence (DNA): TGCGCCAGCAGCTTGTGGGGGTATTCGGAATTTGGTGAAGCTTTCTTT.

This clonotype was seen repeatedly, ten times or more. In DNA form, the CDR3 reads TGTGCCAGCAGTTTATCGGACAGGGGTGGGGACTATGGCTACACCTTC. This translates into CASSLSDRGGDYGYTF. The chain has TRBV12-3 or TRBV12-4 and TRBJ1-2; 9 bases align to TRBD1. J lost 3 bases, V lost 2 bases, and 7 bases had no gene match. The CDR3 is 16 amino acids.

This clonotype was observed many times. J is TRBJ2-3 and V is TRBV20-1; 12 nucleotides align to TRBD1. Trimming took 4 bases from V and 5 from J; bases not matched to a gene: 7. This CDR3 comprises 15 residues. Germline V gives CDR1 DFQATT, CDR2 SNEGSKA (reference sequence). CDR3 bases: TGCAGTGCTACCCCGGGACAGGGGGCGCGAGATACGCAGTATTTT. Translation gives CSATPGQGARDTQYF.

This clonotype was recorded many times. This chain uses TRBV4-3 with TRBJ1-1, with a possible D match to TRBD1 (5 bases). V gave up 3 bases and J gave up 2 bases, with 10 bases separating them. This CDR3 has 14 residues. Germline-derived CDR1 and CDR2 are LGHNA and YSLEER. CDR3 nucleotide sequence: TGCGCCAGCAGCCAGCAGGGCAGTAACACTGAAGCTTTCTTT. It is translated as CASSQQGSNTEAFF.

This clonotype was seen ten or more times. CDR3 coding DNA: TGCGCCAGCAGCCAAGACCTCGATCGGGGGGCGACTGAAGCTTTCTTT. This encodes CASSQDLDRGATEAFF. The chain couples TRBV4-3 to TRBJ1-1; weak D call: TRBD1 (6 bases). Between the trimmed V and J ends, which lost 0 bases and 5 bases, there was a span of 16 bases. This CDR3 spans 16 amino acids. The germline gives CDR1 LGHNA, CDR2 YSLEER.

The rearrangement joins TRBV20-1 to TRBJ2-1, with D possibly being TRBD2 (5 bases). The V gene's germline CDR1 is DFQATT and CDR2 SNEGSKA (reference sequence). The V gene lost 6 bases and the J gene lost 5 bases, with 23 bases spanning the gap. The CDR3 runs 16 residues. The CDR3, as DNA: TGCAGTGCCATCCCAGCGGCCCCGGTCTCTGACAATGAGCAGTTCTTC. Its translation: CSAIPAAPVSDNEQFF.

This clonotype was detected ten times or more. The chain carries TRBV5-1 and TRBJ2-1; D gene uncertain. Trimming took 1 base from V and 7 from J, leaving 9 bases between them. CDR3 length: 13 amino acids. Germline values: CDR1 SGHRS, CDR2 YFSETQ. This CDR3 is CASSLLGINEQFF. The CDR3 region has the DNA TGCGCCAGCAGCTTGTTGGGGATTAATGAGCAGTTCTTC.

This clonotype has a count of ten or more. V gene TRBV6-5 combines with J gene TRBJ1-2, with no clear D. Trimming removed 2 bases from V and 5 bases from J, with 18 bases in between. In germline, CDR1 is MNHEY, CDR2 SVGAGI. This CDR3 contains 16 residues. The chain's CDR3 is CASSYASLVEQYGYTF. In DNA, the CDR3 is TGTGCCAGCAGTTACGCCTCGTTAGTAGAACAGTATGGCTACACCTTC.

The sample holds many counts of this clonotype. The genes are TRBV29-1 and TRBJ2-3, with D perhaps TRBD1 (6 bases). V gave up 4 bases and J gave up 4 bases, with 12 bases separating them. The germline V gene has CDR1 SQVTM and CDR2 ANQGSEA. This CDR3 contains 13 residues. The CDR3 DNA reads TGCAGCGTTGTCCACAGGGTCGCAGATACGCAGTATTTT. Its translation: CSVVHRVADTQYF.

The CDR3 DNA reads TGTGCCAGTAGTATTCGGCGGTTGGGCACTGAAGCTTTCTTT. Translated, it gives CASSIRRLGTEAFF. The chain combines TRBV19 with TRBJ1-1; D is ambiguous. CDR3 size: 14 residues. Per the germline V gene, CDR1 is LNHDA and CDR2 is SQIVND (reference sequence). The V end was cut by 3 bases, the J end by 4 bases, with 12 bases between.

This clonotype showed up many times. The rearrangement links TRBV5-6 to TRBJ2-2, with D tentatively TRBD2 (5 bases). The CDR3 sequence is 15 residues long. Between the trimmed V and J ends, which lost 4 bases and 1 base, there was a span of 11 bases. The germline V gene has CDR1 SGHDT and CDR2 YYEEEE. CDR3 nucleotides: TGTGCCAGCAGCCGGGTAGCGTTGAACACCGGGGAGCTGTTTTTT. Its translation is CASSRVALNTGELFF. Complete variable domain (other parts from reference TRBV5-6 and TRBJ2-2): DAGVTQSPTHLIKTRGQQVTLRCSPKSGHDTVSWYQQALGQGPQFIFQYYEEEERQRGNFPDRFSGHQFPNYSSELNVNALLLGDSALYLCASSRVALNTGELFFGEGSRLTVL.

This clonotype was observed at least ten times. The chain couples TRBV7-9 to TRBJ2-1; D is ambiguous. Germline CDR1 is SEHNR and CDR2 is FQNEAQ (reference sequence). The CDR3 has 17 residues. Trimming took off 6 bases at V and 2 bases at J, with 20 bases between the two ends. CDR3 in amino acids: CASRGQELVSPYNEQFF. Here the CDR3 DNA reads TGTGCCAGCAGGGGTCAGGAGCTGGTGTCCCCCTACAATGAGCAGTTCTTC.

This clonotype has at least ten counts. This chain's CDR3 is CATTRGLRTDTQYF. The CDR3, as DNA: TGTGCCACAACTAGGGGGCTTCGCACAGATACGCAGTATTTT. The chain links TRBV6-2 or TRBV6-3 to TRBJ2-3, with 7 positions matching TRBD1. V lost 10 bases, J lost 1 base, and 8 bases stayed unmatched. Germline V gives CDR1 MNHEY, CDR2 SVGEGT. The CDR3 contains 14 residues.

Many counts were recorded for this clonotype. In DNA, the CDR3 is TGCAGTGCTACCGGGACAGAATATGGCTACACCTTC. Amino acid sequence: CSATGTEYGYTF. This chain uses TRBV20-1 with TRBJ1-2; 7 positions match TRBD1. The germline gives CDR1 DFQATT, CDR2 SNEGSKA (reference sequence). V was clipped by 4 bases and J by 5 bases; unmatched bases: 4. The CDR3 extends over 12 amino acids.

The table lists this clonotype with many counts. The J gene is TRBJ1-2, the V gene TRBV29-1, with D perhaps TRBD1 (5 bases). Germline lookup yields CDR1 SQVTM and CDR2 ANQGSEA. Trimming shortened V by 1 base and J by 8 bases, and 11 bases separated the two germline ends. The CDR3 spans 12 residues. This chain's CDR3 is CSVEVRQLGYTF. CDR3 coding DNA: TGCAGCGTTGAAGTGCGACAGCTGGGCTACACCTTC.

The table lists this clonotype with many counts. V usage is TRBV20-1 and J usage is TRBJ1-1; maybe TRBD1 (6 bases). Per germline, CDR1 DFQATT and CDR2 SNEGSKA (reference sequence). The V end was cut by 1 base, the J end by 5 bases, with 14 bases between. The CDR3 spans 14 residues. For the CDR3, the DNA is TGCAGTGCTAGAGGTGGGGGGGCCGGGACTGAAGCTTTCTTT. Translating gives CSARGGGAGTEAFF.

This clonotype was recorded many times. The rearrangement links TRBV7-2 to TRBJ1-5, with D unclear. Germline V gene lookup returns CDR1 SGHTA and CDR2 FQGNSA. Trimming removed 3 bases from V and 4 bases from J, with 10 bases in between. The length of the CDR3 is 14 residues. The CDR3 protein is CASSLQATNQPQHF. CDR3 coding DNA: TGTGCCAGCAGCTTGCAGGCGACAAATCAGCCCCAGCATTTT.